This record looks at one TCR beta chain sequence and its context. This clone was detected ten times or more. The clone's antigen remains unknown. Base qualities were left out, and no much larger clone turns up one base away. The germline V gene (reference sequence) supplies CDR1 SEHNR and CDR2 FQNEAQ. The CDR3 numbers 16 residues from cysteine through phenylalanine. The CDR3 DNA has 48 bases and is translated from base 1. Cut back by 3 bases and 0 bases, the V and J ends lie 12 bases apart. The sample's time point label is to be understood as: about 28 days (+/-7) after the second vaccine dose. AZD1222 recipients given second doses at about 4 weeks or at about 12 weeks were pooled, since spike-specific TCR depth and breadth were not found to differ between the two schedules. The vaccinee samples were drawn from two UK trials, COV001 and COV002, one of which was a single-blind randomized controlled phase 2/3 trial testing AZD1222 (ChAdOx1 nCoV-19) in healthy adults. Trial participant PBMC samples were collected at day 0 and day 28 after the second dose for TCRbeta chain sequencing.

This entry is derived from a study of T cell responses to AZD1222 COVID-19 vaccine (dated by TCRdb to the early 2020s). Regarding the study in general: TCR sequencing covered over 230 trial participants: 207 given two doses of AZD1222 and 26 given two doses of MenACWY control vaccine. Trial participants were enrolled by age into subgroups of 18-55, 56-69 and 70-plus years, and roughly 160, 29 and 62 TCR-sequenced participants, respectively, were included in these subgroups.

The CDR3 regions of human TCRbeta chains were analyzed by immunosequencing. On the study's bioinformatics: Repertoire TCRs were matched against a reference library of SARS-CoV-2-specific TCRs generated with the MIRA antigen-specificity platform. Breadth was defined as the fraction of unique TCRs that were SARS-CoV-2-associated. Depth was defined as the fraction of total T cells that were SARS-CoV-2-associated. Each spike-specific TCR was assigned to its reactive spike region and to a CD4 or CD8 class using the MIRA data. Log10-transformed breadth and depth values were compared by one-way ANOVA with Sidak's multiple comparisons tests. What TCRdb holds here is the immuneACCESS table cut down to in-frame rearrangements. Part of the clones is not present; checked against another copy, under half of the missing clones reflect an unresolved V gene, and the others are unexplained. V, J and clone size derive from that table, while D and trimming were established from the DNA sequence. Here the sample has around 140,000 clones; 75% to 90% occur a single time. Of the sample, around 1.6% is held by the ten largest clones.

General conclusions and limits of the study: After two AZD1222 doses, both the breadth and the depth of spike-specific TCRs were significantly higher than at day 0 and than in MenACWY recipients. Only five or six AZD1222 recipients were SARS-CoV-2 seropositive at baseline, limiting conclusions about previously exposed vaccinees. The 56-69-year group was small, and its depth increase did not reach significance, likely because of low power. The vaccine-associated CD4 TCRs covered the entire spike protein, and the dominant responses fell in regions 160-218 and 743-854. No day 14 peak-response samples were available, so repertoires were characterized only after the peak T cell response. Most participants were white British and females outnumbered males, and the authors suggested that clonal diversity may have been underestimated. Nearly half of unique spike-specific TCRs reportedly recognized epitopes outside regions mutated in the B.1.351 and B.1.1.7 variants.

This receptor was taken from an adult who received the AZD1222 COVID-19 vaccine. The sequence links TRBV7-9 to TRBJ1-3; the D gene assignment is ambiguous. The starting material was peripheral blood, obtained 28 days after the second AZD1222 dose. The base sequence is TGTGCCAGCAGCTTCTACAACTTAAGCTCTGGAAACACCATATATTTT. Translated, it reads CASSFYNLSSGNTIYF.